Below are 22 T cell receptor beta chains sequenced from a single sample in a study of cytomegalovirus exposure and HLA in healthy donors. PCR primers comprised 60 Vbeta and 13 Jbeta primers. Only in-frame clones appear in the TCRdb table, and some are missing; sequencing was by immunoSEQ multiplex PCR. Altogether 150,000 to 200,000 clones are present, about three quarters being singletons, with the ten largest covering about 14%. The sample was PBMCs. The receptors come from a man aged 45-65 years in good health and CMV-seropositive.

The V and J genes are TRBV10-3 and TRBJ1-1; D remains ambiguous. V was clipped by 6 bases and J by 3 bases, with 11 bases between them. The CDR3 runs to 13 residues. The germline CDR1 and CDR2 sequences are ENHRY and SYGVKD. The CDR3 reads CAISGLEDTEAFF. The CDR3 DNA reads TGTGCCATCAGCGGGTTGGAAGACACTGAAGCTTTCTTT.

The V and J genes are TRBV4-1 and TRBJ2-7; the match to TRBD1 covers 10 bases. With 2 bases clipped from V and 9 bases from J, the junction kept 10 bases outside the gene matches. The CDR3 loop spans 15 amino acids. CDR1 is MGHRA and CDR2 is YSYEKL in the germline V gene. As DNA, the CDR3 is TGCGCCAGCAGCCAAATTTCCGGGACAGGGGCCTTGCAGTACTTC. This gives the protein CASSQISGTGALQYF.

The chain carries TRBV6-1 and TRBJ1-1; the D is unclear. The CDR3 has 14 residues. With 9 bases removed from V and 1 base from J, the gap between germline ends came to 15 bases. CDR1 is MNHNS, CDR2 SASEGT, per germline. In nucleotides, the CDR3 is TGTGCCAGTCAGCCAGGCCTTGCGAACACTGAAGCTTTCTTT. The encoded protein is CASQPGLANTEAFF.

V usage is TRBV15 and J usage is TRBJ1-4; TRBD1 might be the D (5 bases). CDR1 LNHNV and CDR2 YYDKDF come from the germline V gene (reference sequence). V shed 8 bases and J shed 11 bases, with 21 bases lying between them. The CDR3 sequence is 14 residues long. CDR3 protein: CATSPHRTVEKLFF. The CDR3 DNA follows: TGTGCCACCTCGCCGCACAGGACGGTGGAGAAACTGTTTTTT.

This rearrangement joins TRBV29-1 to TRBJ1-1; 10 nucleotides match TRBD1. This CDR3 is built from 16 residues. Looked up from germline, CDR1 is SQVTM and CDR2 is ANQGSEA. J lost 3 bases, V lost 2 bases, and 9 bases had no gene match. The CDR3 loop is CSVEIRTGGAYTEAFF. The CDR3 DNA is TGCAGCGTTGAAATCCGGACAGGGGGTGCGTACACTGAAGCTTTCTTT.

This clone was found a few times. CDR3 loop: CASSSGGVYNEQFF. The CDR3 DNA sequence: TGTGCCAGCAGTAGCGGGGGAGTTTACAATGAGCAGTTCTTC. The genes are TRBV6-5 and TRBJ2-1; 8 nucleotides match TRBD2. With V trimmed by 5 bases and J by 4 bases, 4 bases remained unmatched. CDR1 MNHEY and CDR2 SVGAGI come from the germline V gene. The CDR3 extends over 14 amino acids.

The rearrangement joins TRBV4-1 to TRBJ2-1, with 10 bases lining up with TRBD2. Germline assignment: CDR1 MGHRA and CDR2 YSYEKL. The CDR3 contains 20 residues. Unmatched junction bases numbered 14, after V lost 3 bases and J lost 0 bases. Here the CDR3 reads CASSHPSSGGKSSSYNEQFF. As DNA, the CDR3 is TGCGCCAGCAGCCATCCCTCTAGCGGGGGTAAAAGTAGCTCCTACAATGAGCAGTTCTTC.

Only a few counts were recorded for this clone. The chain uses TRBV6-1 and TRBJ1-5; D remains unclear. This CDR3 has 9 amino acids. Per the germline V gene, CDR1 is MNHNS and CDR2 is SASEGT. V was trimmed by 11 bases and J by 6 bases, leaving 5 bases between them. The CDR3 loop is CAAGQPQHF. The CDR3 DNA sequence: TGTGCCGCCGGTCAGCCCCAGCATTTT.

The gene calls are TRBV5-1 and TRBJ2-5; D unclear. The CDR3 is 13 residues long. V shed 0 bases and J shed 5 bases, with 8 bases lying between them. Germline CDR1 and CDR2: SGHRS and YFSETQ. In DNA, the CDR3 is TGCGCCAGCAGCTTGGAGCTAGACGAGACCCAGTACTTC. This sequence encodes CASSLELDETQYF.

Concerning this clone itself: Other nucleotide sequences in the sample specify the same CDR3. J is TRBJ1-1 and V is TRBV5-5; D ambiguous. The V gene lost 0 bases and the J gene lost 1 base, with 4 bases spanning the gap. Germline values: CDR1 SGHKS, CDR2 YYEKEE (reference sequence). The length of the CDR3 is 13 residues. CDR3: CASSLDRNTEAFF. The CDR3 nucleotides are TGTGCCAGCAGCTTGGACAGGAACACTGAAGCTTTCTTT. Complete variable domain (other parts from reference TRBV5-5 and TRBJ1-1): DAGVTQSPTHLIKTRGQQVTLRCSPISGHKSVSWYQQVLGQGPQFIFQYYEKEERGRGNFPDRFSARQFPNYSSELNVNALLLGDSALYLCASSLDRNTEAFFGQGTRLTVV.

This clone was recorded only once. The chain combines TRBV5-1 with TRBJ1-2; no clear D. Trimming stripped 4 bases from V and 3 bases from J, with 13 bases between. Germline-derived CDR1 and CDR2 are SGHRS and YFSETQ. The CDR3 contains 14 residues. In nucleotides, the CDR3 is TGCGCCAGCAGCATGATCGGTTTGGACTATGGCTACACCTTC. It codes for CASSMIGLDYGYTF.

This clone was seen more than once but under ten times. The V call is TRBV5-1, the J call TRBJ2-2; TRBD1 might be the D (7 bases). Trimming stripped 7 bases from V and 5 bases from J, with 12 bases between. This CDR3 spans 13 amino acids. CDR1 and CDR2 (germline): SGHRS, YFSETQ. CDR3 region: CASSPGGTGELFF. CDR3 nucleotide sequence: TGCGCCAGCTCGCCAGGGGGGACCGGGGAGCTGTTTTTT.

CDR3 sequence (DNA): TGTGCCAGCTCACGGGCGCAGGGGGAATATGATACGCAGTATTTT. It is translated as CASSRAQGEYDTQYF. V and J are TRBV9 and TRBJ2-3, with 7 positions matching TRBD1. J was trimmed by 6 bases and V by 7 bases; bases with no gene match: 14. CDR3 length: 15 amino acids. Germline V gene lookup returns CDR1 SGDLS and CDR2 YYNGEE.

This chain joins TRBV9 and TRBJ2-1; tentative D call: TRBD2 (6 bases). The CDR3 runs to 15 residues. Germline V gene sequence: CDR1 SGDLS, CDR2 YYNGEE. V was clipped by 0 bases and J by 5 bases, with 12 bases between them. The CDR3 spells CASSVAGTGDNEQFF. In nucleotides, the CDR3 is TGTGCCAGCAGCGTAGCAGGGACTGGAGACAATGAGCAGTTCTTC.

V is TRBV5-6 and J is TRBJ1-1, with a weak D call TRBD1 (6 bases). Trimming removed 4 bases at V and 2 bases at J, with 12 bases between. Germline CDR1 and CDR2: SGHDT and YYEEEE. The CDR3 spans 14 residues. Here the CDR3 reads CASSLGQTNTEAFF. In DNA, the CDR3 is TGTGCCAGCAGCCTCGGACAGACCAACACTGAAGCTTTCTTT.

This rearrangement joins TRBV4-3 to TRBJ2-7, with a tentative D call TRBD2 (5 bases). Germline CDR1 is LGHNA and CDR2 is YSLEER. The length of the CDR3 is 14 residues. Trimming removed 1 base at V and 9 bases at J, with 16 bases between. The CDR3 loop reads CASSQGRVSGWQYF. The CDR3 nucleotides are TGCGCCAGCAGCCAAGGAAGGGTTTCGGGATGGCAGTACTTC.

CDR3 DNA: TGTGCCAGCAGTTTAACCCCGGGACTAGCGGGGACCTACGAGCAGTACTTC. Amino acids: CASSLTPGLAGTYEQYF. The chain carries TRBV27 and TRBJ2-7; 13 bases agree with TRBD2. Germline CDR1 is MNHEY and CDR2 is SMNVEV (reference sequence). The junction had 6 bases not matched to a gene; V was cut back by 2 bases and J by 2 bases. The CDR3 is made up of 17 amino acids.

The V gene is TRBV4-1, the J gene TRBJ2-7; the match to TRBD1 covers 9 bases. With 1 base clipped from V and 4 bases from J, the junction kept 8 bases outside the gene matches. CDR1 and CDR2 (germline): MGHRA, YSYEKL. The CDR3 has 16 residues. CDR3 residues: CASSQGGGQGRYEQYF. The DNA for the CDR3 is TGCGCCAGCAGCCAAGGGGGAGGACAGGGGAGGTACGAGCAGTACTTC.

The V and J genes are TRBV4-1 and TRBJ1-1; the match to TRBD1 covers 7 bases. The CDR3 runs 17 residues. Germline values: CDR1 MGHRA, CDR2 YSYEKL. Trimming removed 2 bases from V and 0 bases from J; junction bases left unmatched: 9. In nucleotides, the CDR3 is TGCGCCAGCAGCCAACCTGGGACAGAAACTTTGAACACTGAAGCTTTCTTT. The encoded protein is CASSQPGTETLNTEAFF.

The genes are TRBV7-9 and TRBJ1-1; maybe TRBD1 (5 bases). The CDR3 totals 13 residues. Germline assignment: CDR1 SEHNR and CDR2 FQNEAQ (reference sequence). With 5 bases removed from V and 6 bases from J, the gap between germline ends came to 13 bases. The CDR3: CASSTQVPAEAFF. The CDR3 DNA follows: TGTGCCAGCAGCACACAGGTCCCCGCTGAAGCTTTCTTT.

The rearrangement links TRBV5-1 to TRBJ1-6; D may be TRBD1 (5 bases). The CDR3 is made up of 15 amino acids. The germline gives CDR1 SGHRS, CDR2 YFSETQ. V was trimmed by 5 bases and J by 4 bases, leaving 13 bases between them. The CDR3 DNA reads TGCGCCAGCAGTGCAGGGTCCGTTTATAATTCACCCCTCCACTTT. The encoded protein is CASSAGSVYNSPLHF. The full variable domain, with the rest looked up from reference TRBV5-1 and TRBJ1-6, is KAGVTQTPRYLIKTRGQQVTLSCSPISGHRSVSWYQQTPGQGLQFLFEYFSETQRNKGNFPGRFSGRQFSNSRSEMNVSTLELGDSALYLCASSAGSVYNSPLHFGNGTRLTVT.

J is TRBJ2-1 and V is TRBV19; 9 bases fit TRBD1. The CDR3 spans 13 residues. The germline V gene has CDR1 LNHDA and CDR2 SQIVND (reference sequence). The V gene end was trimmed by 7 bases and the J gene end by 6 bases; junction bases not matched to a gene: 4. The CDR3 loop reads CASTPTGGNEQFF. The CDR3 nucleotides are TGTGCCAGTACCCCGACAGGGGGCAATGAGCAGTTCTTC.